One and the same sample provided the 13 T cell receptor beta chains below, sequenced in a study of Graves' ophthalmopathy and Graves' hyperthyroidism. RNA transcripts were the template, and TCR beta CDR3 regions were amplified from them. HTBI-primed RT-PCR formed the first round, and a multiplex PCR formed the second. MiXCR was run by TCRdb on the multiplex PCR reads, yielding one entry per CDR3 protein. This sample has around 1.1 million distinct CDR3 sequences; 35% to 40% occur once, and the top ten carry around 10%. Sequencing used peripheral blood or thyroid tissue (not recorded which). The receptors were sampled from an adult man with Graves' hyperthyroidism.

V gene TRBV7-8 combines with J gene TRBJ2-7, with D perhaps TRBD1 (6 bases). V lost 1 base and J 0 bases, leaving 13 bases between the germline ends. In germline, CDR1 is SGHVS, CDR2 FQNEAQ. The CDR3 extends over 16 amino acids. The DNA for the CDR3 is TGTGCCAGCAGCTTAGGACCCCAGGGGAACTCCTACGAGCAGTACTTC. This gives the protein CASSLGPQGNSYEQYF.

The chain recombines TRBV4-3 with TRBJ2-7; D is perhaps TRBD1 (6 bases). This CDR3 is 15 amino acids long. The germline V gene encodes CDR1 LGHNA and CDR2 YSLEER. V was pared by 4 bases and J by 1 base, with 14 bases between. The CDR3 DNA reads as TGCGCCAGCAGCCTACGTTTTCAGGGGTCCTACGAGCAGTACTTC. This sequence encodes CASSLRFQGSYEQYF.

In this sample, this clonotype turned up a few times. This chain joins TRBV20-1 and TRBJ2-7, with D possibly matching TRBD2 (6 bases). With 6 bases removed from V and 0 bases from J, the gap between germline ends came to 15 bases. CDR1 and CDR2 (germline): DFQATT, SNEGSKA (reference sequence). The length of the CDR3 is 14 residues. The CDR3 region has the DNA TGCAGTGCAATAAAGCGGGCGTTCTCCTACGAGCAGTACTTC. Amino acids: CSAIKRAFSYEQYF.

This clonotype was seen repeatedly, ten times or more. This sequence joins TRBV19 and TRBJ2-6; D is unresolved. Germline V lookup: CDR1 LNHDA, CDR2 SQIVND (reference sequence). The CDR3 loop spans 15 amino acids. V was pared by 3 bases and J by 0 bases, with 6 bases between. The CDR3 nucleotides are TGTGCCAGTAGTATCTCTTCCTCTGGGGCCAACGTCCTGACTTTC. Translating gives CASSISSSGANVLTF.

This clonotype was detected ten times or more. J is TRBJ1-1 and V is TRBV20-1, with a tentative D call TRBD1 (6 bases). CDR1 DFQATT and CDR2 SNEGSKA come from the germline V gene (reference sequence). V was clipped by 1 base and J by 4 bases, with 13 bases between them. The CDR3 is made up of 14 amino acids. The CDR3 DNA reads as TGCAGTGCTAGAGGGCCCGGACAGTCCACTGAAGCTTTCTTT. Translated, it gives CSARGPGQSTEAFF.

This chain uses TRBV5-1 with TRBJ2-7, with 7 bases fitting TRBD2. Trimming at V came to 7 bases and at J to 2 bases, leaving 9 bases not matched to a gene. Germline CDR1 SGHRS, CDR2 YFSETQ. This CDR3 comprises 14 residues. CDR3: CASGQGRGAYEQYF. The CDR3 coding sequence is TGCGCCAGCGGCCAAGGTCGGGGGGCCTACGAGCAGTACTTC.

This chain links TRBV5-4 with TRBJ2-3; TRBD2 matches at 8 bases. The CDR3 has 17 amino acids. Germline loops: CDR1 SGHNT, CDR2 YYREEE (reference sequence). Trimming cost V 4 bases and J 8 bases; bases outside gene matches: 18. The CDR3 DNA sequence: TGTGCCAGCAGCCCTGCGGTTGTGGAGCGGGGGCCCCGTACGCAGTATTTT. As protein: CASSPAVVERGPRTQYF.

Many counts were recorded for this clonotype. This chain connects TRBV7-2 to TRBJ1-5, with D unresolved. V lost 2 bases to trimming and J lost 5 bases, with 10 bases between them. Germline CDR1 is SGHTA and CDR2 is FQGNSA. This CDR3 region has 14 residues. The CDR3 region is CASSLTFGDQPQHF. The CDR3 coding sequence is TGTGCCAGCAGCTTAACGTTTGGCGATCAGCCCCAGCATTTT.

The chain joins TRBV6-2 or TRBV6-3 to TRBJ1-2, with D possibly matching TRBD1 (5 bases). V was clipped by 6 bases and J by 4 bases, with 18 bases between them. CDR3 size: 15 residues. Looked up from germline, CDR1 is MNHEY and CDR2 is SVGEGT. This chain's CDR3 is CASRPARGSGYGYTF. The DNA of the CDR3 is TGTGCCAGCAGGCCGGCCCGGGGCTCCGGCTATGGCTACACCTTC.

This clonotype has at least ten counts. CDR3 protein: CASTYMENTEAFF. CDR3 coding DNA: TGTGCCAGTACTTACATGGAGAACACTGAAGCTTTCTTT. The chain employs TRBV19 and TRBJ1-1; D ambiguous. Germline values: CDR1 LNHDA, CDR2 SQIVND (reference sequence). Trimming took off 7 bases at V and 1 base at J, with 10 bases between the two ends. This CDR3 region has 13 residues.

On this clonotype: An end of the junction differs from the germline gene, which may be a read error. The J gene is TRBJ1-6, the V gene TRBV7-9, with D possibly TRBD1 on 5 matching bases. Germline-derived CDR1 and CDR2 are SEHNR and FQNEAQ (reference sequence). The CDR3 loop spans 11 amino acids. CDR3 sequence (DNA): TGCGCCAGCAGCTCCGGACTAGCGGGACCCTTT. It encodes CASSSGLAGPF. Supplemented by reference TRBV7-9 and TRBJ1-6, the full variable domain reads DTGVSQNPRHKITKRGQNVTFRCDPISEHNRLYWYRQTLGQGPEFLTYFQNEAQLEKSRLLSDRFSAERPKGSFSTLEIQRTEQGDSAMYLCASSSGLAGPFGNGTRLTVT.

This clonotype was observed many times. The V call is TRBV29-1, the J call TRBJ1-1; D uncertain. Trimming pared 5 bases from V and 6 bases from J, leaving 16 bases between. The CDR3 runs 13 residues. Germline lookup yields CDR1 SQVTM and CDR2 ANQGSEA. Written as DNA, the CDR3 is TGCAGCGTTCTTGGCAGGAGAAAGGCTGAAGCTTTCTTT. It codes for CSVLGRRKAEAFF.

Written as DNA, the CDR3 is TGCGCCAGCAGCGGCGGACCGATACTCTCTGGAAACACCATATATTTT. This codes for CASSGGPILSGNTIYF. This rearrangement joins TRBV5-1 to TRBJ1-3; D not certain. With 4 bases removed from V and 0 bases from J, the gap between germline ends came to 14 bases. The CDR3 extends over 16 amino acids. Germline V gene data show CDR1 as SGHRS and CDR2 as YFSETQ.